In this sample, the clone carrying this T cell receptor (beta chain) turned up many times. The antigen is unknown. No progression to ophthalmopathy during 18 months of follow-up defined stable disease. Patients aged 18 to 65 with hyperthyroidism were newly diagnosed, with duration under 2 months. PBMCs were sourced from less than 12 ml fresh peripheral blood. These data belong to a study of T cells in Graves' hyperthyroidism and ophthalmopathy. Trimming cost V 5 bases and J 5 bases; bases outside gene matches: 10. The CDR3 totals 15 residues. The germline V gene encodes CDR1 SGHAT and CDR2 FQNNGV. TCR beta CDR3 sequences were amplified from RNA transcripts. First-round RT-PCR with HTBI primers amplified the TCR CDR3 region. Each CDR3 protein is one row after TCRdb ran MiXCR on the multiplex PCR reads. The sample lists a few hundred thousand distinct CDR3 sequences, approximately 25% occurring once. Study-wide points: Ophthalmopathy could be told apart from stable hyperthyroidism with a 13 V-J model.

The sequence was obtained from a man in his forties or fifties with Graves' hyperthyroidism. The chain uses TRBV11-2 and TRBJ2-5; TRBD2 aligns across 8 bases. The sequenced material came from blood. As DNA, the CDR3 is TGTGCCAGCAGCCTTGGGACTAGAGGAGGGGAGACCCAGTACTTC. Translation: CASSLGTRGGETQYF.